This TCR beta chain comes out of a study of blood T cell repertoires in COVID-19. Across the study: Sample material is recorded as cDNA or gDNA derived from T cells, B-cell-depleted T cells, or PBMCs.

This CDR3 region has 15 residues. Germline CDR1 and CDR2: LNHDA and SQIVND (reference sequence). V was clipped by 1 base and J by 2 bases, with 9 bases between them. Source study methods: Estimated nucleated cell counts came from reference gene primer amplification. Assay: immunoSEQ multiplex PCR; the TCRdb copy retains only in-frame clones and omits some. That table furnishes V, J and clone size, whereas the DNA furnished D and trimming. Of 210,000 or so clones listed, about 80% are singletons. Cohort placement rested on clinical history that participants reported themselves. Recovered participants had two consecutive negative NP/OP PCR tests, healthcare professional clearance, or symptom resolution.

Sequenced material: PBMCs or T cells enriched from blood (not recorded which). The chain couples TRBV19 to TRBJ1-3, with D maybe TRBD1 (5 bases). The receptor was derived from a man in his 60s who had recovered from COVID-19. CDR3 in amino acids: CASSIGAGPGNTIYF. CDR3 nucleotides: TGTGCCAGTAGTATAGGTGCAGGGCCTGGAAACACCATATATTTT.